Listed below are T cell receptor beta chains from one sample, sequenced in a study of blood T cell repertoires in COVID-19. The data were produced by immunoSEQ multiplex PCR, yet TCRdb's version contains in-frame clones alone and is incomplete. The sample shows some 110,000 clones, 75% to 90% of them seen only once. The sequenced material came from peripheral blood. The receptor source for this set is a man in his 70s with acute or convalescent COVID-19. Both conserved end residues are trimmed from each CDR3. Expanded clones get a size class; other rows say once, few or many, or leave the size out.

TRBJ1-2	TRBV2	.	ASTWTGLNYGYT
TRBJ1-5	TRBV6-1	.	ASSASTAGGNQPQH
TRBJ2-6	TRBV5-1	few	ASSFSGGGANVLT
TRBJ2-1	TRBV9	.	ASSVDGGSGYEQF
TRBJ2-3	TRBV21-1	.	ASLSGIVSDTQY
TRBJ1-3	TRBV28	.	ASSWGQGIRNTIY
TRBJ1-2	TRBV5-1	.	ASSPQELYGYT
TRBJ2-2	TRBV6-6	.	ASSRSGQGAFAGELF
TRBJ2-3	TRBV6-5	once	ASSLAGIGTDTQY
TRBJ1-4	TRBV10-1	.	ASSESGWAGEKLF
TRBJ2-7	TRBV3-1/TRBV3-2	.	ASSPKVGTGGYEQY
TRBJ2-1	TRBV9	.	ASSADRGAYNEQF
TRBJ1-5	TRBV7-9	.	ASSLVGDRYQPQH
TRBJ1-1	TRBV19	.	ASSYSRGTEAF
TRBJ2-3	TRBV5-4	.	ASSSLLTGGRGDTQY
TRBJ1-1	TRBV7-9	.	ASSLEGGWSTEAF
TRBJ1-3	TRBV25-1	.	ASSMSSGNTIY
TRBJ2-7	TRBV20-1	.	SASVDRVNYEQY
TRBJ1-5	TRBV25-1	few	ASSEGQTGNQPQH
TRBJ1-2	TRBV13	.	ASSSWTGTNYGYT
TRBJ1-2	TRBV30	once	AGGRDGYT
TRBJ2-7	TRBV28	.	ASSSGGSYEQY